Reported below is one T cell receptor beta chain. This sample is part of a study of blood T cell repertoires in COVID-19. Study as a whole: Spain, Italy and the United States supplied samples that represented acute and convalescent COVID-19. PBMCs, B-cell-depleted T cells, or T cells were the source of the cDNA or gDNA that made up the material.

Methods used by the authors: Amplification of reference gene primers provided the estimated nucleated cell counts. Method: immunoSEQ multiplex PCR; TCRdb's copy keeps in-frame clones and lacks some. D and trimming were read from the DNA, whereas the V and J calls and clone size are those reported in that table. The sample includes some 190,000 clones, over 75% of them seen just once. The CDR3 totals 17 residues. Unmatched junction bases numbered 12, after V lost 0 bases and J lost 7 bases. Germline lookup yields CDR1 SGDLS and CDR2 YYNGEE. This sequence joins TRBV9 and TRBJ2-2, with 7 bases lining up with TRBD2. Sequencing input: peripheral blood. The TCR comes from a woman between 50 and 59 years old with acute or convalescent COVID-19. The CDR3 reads CASSVDFFREAGGELFF. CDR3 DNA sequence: TGTGCCAGCAGCGTAGATTTTTTCCGGGAGGCGGGCGGGGAGCTGTTTTTT. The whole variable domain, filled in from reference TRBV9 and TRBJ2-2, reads DSGVTQTPKHLITATGQRVTLRCSPRSGDLSVYWYQQSLDQGLQFLIQYYNGEERAKGNILERFSAQQFPDLHSELNLSSLELGDSALYFCASSVDFFREAGGELFFGEGSRLTVL.